This entry features one T cell receptor beta chain sequence. Its antigen is unidentified. The data were taken from a study of regulatory T cells in long-lasting Graves disease. Study-wide points: It was in persistent disease that TRBV28, TRBJ1-2 and TRBJ2-5 were favored.

Time point denoted: persistent/refractory GD, antithyroid drugs over 5 years with positive TRAb. There was RNA extracted from PBMCs, and the TCR library was made from it. The CDR3 has 14 residues. V dropped 3 bases and J dropped 4 bases, with 12 bases sitting between them. Germline V gene lookup returns CDR1 DFQATT and CDR2 SNEGSKA (reference sequence). In building TCR beta libraries, iRepertoire HTBI primers were used together with Arm-PCR of CDR3 regions. TCRdb fed the multiplex PCR reads into MiXCR, producing one record per CDR3 protein. The sample includes hundreds of thousands of distinct CDR3 sequences, about a fifth of them seen just once.

The TCR originated in a female donor with Graves disease. The chain links TRBV20-1 to TRBJ1-4; D perhaps matches TRBD1 (6 bases). Sequencing was performed on peripheral blood mononuclear cells (PBMCs), taken when the disease was refractory, from a patient treated with antithyroid drugs. The CDR3 sequence is CSARPPGVNEKLFF. The CDR3 DNA reads TGCAGTGCTAGGCCACCAGGGGTTAATGAAAAACTGTTTTTT.